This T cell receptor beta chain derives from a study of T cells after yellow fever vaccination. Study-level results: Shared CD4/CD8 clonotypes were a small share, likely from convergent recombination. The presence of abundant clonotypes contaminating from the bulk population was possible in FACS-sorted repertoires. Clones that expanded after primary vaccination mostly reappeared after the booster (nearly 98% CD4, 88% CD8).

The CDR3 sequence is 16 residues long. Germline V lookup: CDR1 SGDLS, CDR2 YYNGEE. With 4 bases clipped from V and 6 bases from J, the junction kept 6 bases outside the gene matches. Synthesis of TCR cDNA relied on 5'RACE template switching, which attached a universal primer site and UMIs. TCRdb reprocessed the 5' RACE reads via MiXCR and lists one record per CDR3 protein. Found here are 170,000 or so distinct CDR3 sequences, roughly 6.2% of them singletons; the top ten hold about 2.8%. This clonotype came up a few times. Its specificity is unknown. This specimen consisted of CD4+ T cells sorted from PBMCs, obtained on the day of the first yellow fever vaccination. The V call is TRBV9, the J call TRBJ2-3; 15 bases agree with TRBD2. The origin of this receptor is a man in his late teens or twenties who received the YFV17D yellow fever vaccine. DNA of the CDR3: TGTGCCAGCAGCCCCACGGGACTAGCGGGGGGTGATACGCAGTATTTT. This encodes CASSPTGLAGGDTQYF.